The 23 T cell receptor beta chains in this list originate from one sample, sequenced in a study of cytomegalovirus exposure and HLA in healthy donors. The primer mix had 60 Vbeta and 13 Jbeta primers. Profiled with immunoSEQ multiplex PCR; TCRdb holds only in-frame clones, not every one. The table has just over 150,000 clones, 60% to 80% seen once. The sample was PBMCs. The receptor source for this set is a woman between 45 and 60 years old in good health and CMV-seropositive.

V gene TRBV2 combines with J gene TRBJ2-6, with D perhaps TRBD1 (5 bases). V lost 5 bases, J lost 4 bases, and 15 bases lay in between. Germline V CDR1 and CDR2: SNHLY, FYNNEI. CDR3 length: 16 amino acids. Here the CDR3 reads CASSISQGSGANVLTF. The CDR3 DNA sequence: TGTGCCAGCAGTATTTCTCAGGGCTCGGGGGCCAACGTCCTGACTTTC.

The chain uses TRBV30 and TRBJ2-7; possible D gene TRBD2, 5 bases. Germline V gene data show CDR1 as GTSNPN and CDR2 as SVGIG (reference sequence). V was clipped by 0 bases and J by 5 bases, with 8 bases between them. The CDR3 consists of 12 residues. The CDR3 reads CAWSVYGNEQYF. CDR3 bases: TGTGCCTGGAGTGTATACGGGAACGAGCAGTACTTC. Supplemented by reference TRBV30 and TRBJ2-7, the full variable domain reads SQTIHQWPATLVQPVGSPLSLECTVEGTSNPNLYWYRQAAGRGLQLLFYSVGIGQISSEVPQNLSASRPQDRQFILSSKKLLLSDSGFYLCAWSVYGNEQYFGPGTRLTVT.

The gene calls are TRBV9 and TRBJ2-3, with 9 bases fitting TRBD1. CDR3 size: 16 residues. Germline CDR1 reads SGDLS; CDR2 reads YYNGEE. V lost 0 bases to trimming and J lost 3 bases; unmatched junction nucleotides: 5. CDR3 sequence reads: CASSVGPGQGTDTQYF. In DNA form, the CDR3 reads TGTGCCAGCAGCGTAGGACCCGGACAGGGGACAGATACGCAGTATTTT.

This clone was seen a handful of times. V is TRBV4-2 and J is TRBJ2-3; 12 nucleotides match TRBD2. Germline CDR1 reads LGHNA; CDR2 reads YNFKEQ. V was pared by 0 bases and J by 8 bases, with 3 bases of the junction left unmatched. The CDR3 loop spans 15 amino acids. CDR3 in DNA: TGTGCCAGCAGCCAAGACCTAGCGGGAGGGACTACGCAGTATTTT. Protein: CASSQDLAGGTTQYF.

The V gene is TRBV7-9, the J gene TRBJ2-7; 10 bases map to TRBD2. This CDR3 region has 15 residues. The V gene end was trimmed by 4 bases and the J gene end by 3 bases; junction bases not matched to a gene: 6. Germline V gives CDR1 SEHNR, CDR2 FQNEAQ (reference sequence). Written as DNA, the CDR3 is TGTGCCAGCAGCTCACTAGCGGGACAGGTCTACGAGCAGTACTTC. Residues: CASSSLAGQVYEQYF.

The chain links TRBV11-3 to TRBJ2-1, with 10 positions matching TRBD1. Germline loops: CDR1 SGHNT, CDR2 YENEEA. CDR3 length: 16 amino acids. V shed 4 bases and J 2 bases; nucleotides not matched to a gene: 5. CDR3 in amino acids: CASSWSGTGAYNEQFF. In nucleotides, the CDR3 is TGTGCCAGCAGCTGGTCCGGGACAGGGGCCTACAATGAGCAGTTCTTC.

Here the CDR3 reads CASSGRGAGYGYTF. For the CDR3, the DNA is TGTGCCAGCAGTGGCAGGGGCGCCGGCTATGGCTACACCTTC. This chain uses TRBV2 with TRBJ1-2, with D possibly being TRBD1 (6 bases). V lost 4 bases, J lost 4 bases, and 13 bases lay in between. The germline V gene encodes CDR1 SNHLY and CDR2 FYNNEI. The CDR3 has 14 residues.

The rearrangement uses TRBV7-9 and TRBJ2-2, with TRBD1 identical over 7 bases. From germline, CDR1 is SEHNR and CDR2 FQNEAQ (reference sequence). V shed 5 bases, J shed 5 bases, and the junction held 5 bases outside the gene matches. There are 14 residues in the CDR3. The CDR3: CASSAPTGTGELFF. CDR3 sequence (DNA): TGTGCCAGCAGCGCCCCGACAGGGACCGGGGAGCTGTTTTTT.

A few counts support this clone. The J gene is TRBJ1-1, the V gene TRBV4-1; TRBD1 agrees at 10 bases. The CDR3 loop spans 14 amino acids. Germline-derived CDR1 and CDR2 are MGHRA and YSYEKL. The V gene end was trimmed by 7 bases and the J gene end by 1 base; junction bases not matched to a gene: 3. DNA of the CDR3: TGCGCCAGCAAAAGACAGGGGGCGAACACTGAAGCTTTCTTT. This codes for CASKRQGANTEAFF.

The chain recombines TRBV2 with TRBJ2-1; 7 bases line up with TRBD2. From germline, CDR1 is SNHLY and CDR2 FYNNEI. The ends lost 4 bases at V and 5 bases at J; junction bases unmatched: 8. CDR3 length: 15 amino acids. CDR3 DNA sequence: TGTGCCAGCAGTGGGCTAGCGGCAGCAAACAATGAGCAGTTCTTC. Amino acids: CASSGLAAANNEQFF.

A single count supports this clone. CDR3 residues: CASIASGTSGRAAYNEQFF. CDR3 DNA sequence: TGTGCCAGCATAGCAAGCGGGACTAGCGGGAGGGCAGCCTACAATGAGCAGTTCTTC. This rearrangement joins TRBV6-4 to TRBJ2-1; TRBD2 agrees at 16 bases. This CDR3 has 19 amino acids. In germline, CDR1 is MRHNA, CDR2 SNTAGT. The ends lost 7 bases at V and 2 bases at J; junction bases unmatched: 11.

The chain recombines TRBV5-1 with TRBJ2-1; 12 nucleotides align to TRBD2. V lost 4 bases and J lost 0; bases outside the gene matches: 5. The CDR3 consists of 17 residues. Germline CDR1 is SGHRS and CDR2 is YFSETQ. CDR3 amino acids: CASSHGLAGSSYNEQFF. CDR3 sequence (DNA): TGCGCCAGCAGCCACGGACTAGCGGGGAGCTCCTACAATGAGCAGTTCTTC.

The rearrangement links TRBV27 to TRBJ2-3, with no clear D. This CDR3 is 13 amino acids long. The germline CDR1 and CDR2 sequences are MNHEY and SMNVEV (reference sequence). With 0 bases removed from V and 3 bases from J, the gap between germline ends came to 4 bases. Here the CDR3 reads CASSLSLTDTQYF. The CDR3 nucleotides read TGTGCCAGCAGTTTATCCTTAACAGATACGCAGTATTTT.

This chain uses TRBV15 with TRBJ2-3, with D possibly TRBD2 on 7 matching bases. The V gene lost 5 bases and the J gene lost 0 bases, with 18 bases spanning the gap. The CDR3 extends over 17 amino acids. Germline V gene sequence: CDR1 LNHNV, CDR2 YYDKDF (reference sequence). Here the CDR3 reads CATSAKERGGSTDTQYF. In DNA form, the CDR3 reads TGTGCCACCAGCGCTAAAGAGAGGGGGGGGAGCACAGATACGCAGTATTTT.

The rearrangement joins TRBV2 to TRBJ2-4; D may be TRBD1 (6 bases). The CDR3 runs to 14 residues. The V end lost 5 bases, the J end lost 7 bases, and 15 bases lay between the germline ends. CDR1 SNHLY and CDR2 FYNNEI come from the germline V gene. The CDR3 spells CASSPPRGSNIQYF. The CDR3 DNA sequence: TGTGCCAGCAGTCCCCCCAGGGGAAGTAACATTCAGTACTTC.

This chain uses TRBV29-1 with TRBJ1-1, with D hard to call. There are 13 residues in the CDR3. Per germline, CDR1 SQVTM and CDR2 ANQGSEA. V shed 4 bases and J shed 1 base, with 10 bases lying between them. CDR3 DNA: TGCAGCGTTGTTCGGGGAGGGAACACTGAAGCTTTCTTT. Translation gives CSVVRGGNTEAFF.

The rearrangement links TRBV5-5 to TRBJ2-5; D unresolved. From germline, CDR1 is SGHKS and CDR2 YYEKEE (reference sequence). The CDR3 loop spans 13 amino acids. V was shortened by 6 bases and J by 5 bases, with 14 bases between the two germline ends. CDR3 region: CASTIWSAETQYF. CDR3 nucleotides: TGTGCCAGCACCATATGGTCTGCGGAGACCCAGTACTTC.

The chain links TRBV4-2 to TRBJ2-5, with D possibly matching TRBD2 (6 bases). Germline values: CDR1 LGHNA, CDR2 YNFKEQ. The CDR3 loop spans 15 amino acids. Trimming pared 4 bases from V and 7 bases from J, leaving 19 bases between. The CDR3 DNA sequence: TGTGCCAGCAGCCCAGACGGGGGTTTGGGTGGGACCCAGTACTTC. Amino acids: CASSPDGGLGGTQYF.

The chain couples TRBV2 to TRBJ2-2, with D perhaps TRBD2 (6 bases). CDR3 length equals 15 residues. Trimming pared 7 bases from V and 0 bases from J, leaving 12 bases between. Germline CDR1 and CDR2: SNHLY and FYNNEI. Here the CDR3 reads CASNWAGPNTGELFF. Here the CDR3 DNA reads TGTGCCAGCAACTGGGCGGGGCCGAACACCGGGGAGCTGTTTTTT.

This clone came up a few times. The chain combines TRBV11-2 with TRBJ2-7; 8 bases fit TRBD1. This CDR3 comprises 14 residues. J gave up 3 bases and V 3 bases, and 4 bases lay outside the gene matches. CDR1 is SGHAT, CDR2 FQNNGV, per germline. As DNA, the CDR3 is TGTGCCAGCAGCTTGGACAGGGAACTCTACGAGCAGTACTTC. This gives the protein CASSLDRELYEQYF. The whole variable domain, filled in from reference TRBV11-2 and TRBJ2-7, reads EAGVAQSPRYKIIEKRQSVAFWCNPISGHATLYWYQQILGQGPKLLIQFQNNGVVDDSQLPKDRFSAERLKGVDSTLKIQPAKLEDSAVYLCASSLDRELYEQYFGPGTRLTVT.

The chain recombines TRBV9 with TRBJ2-3, with 7 nucleotides matching TRBD2. Germline loops: CDR1 SGDLS, CDR2 YYNGEE. V lost 4 bases and J lost 1; bases outside the gene matches: 6. There are 15 residues in the CDR3. The CDR3 nucleotides are TGTGCCAGCAGCACCCCTAGCGGTCGCACAGATACGCAGTATTTT. Residues: CASSTPSGRTDTQYF. Filled out from reference TRBV9 and TRBJ2-3, the complete variable domain reads DSGVTQTPKHLITATGQRVTLRCSPRSGDLSVYWYQQSLDQGLQFLIQYYNGEERAKGNILERFSAQQFPDLHSELNLSSLELGDSALYFCASSTPSGRTDTQYFGPGTRLTVL.

This clone appeared once. This rearrangement joins TRBV11-2 to TRBJ2-7; TRBD1 agrees at 11 bases. Germline CDR1 and CDR2: SGHAT and FQNNGV. V dropped 4 bases and J dropped 10; count of bases not matched to a gene: 12. This CDR3 comprises 15 residues. The CDR3 spells CASSSLSSGTGGQYF. The CDR3 coding sequence is TGTGCCAGCAGCTCCCTCTCATCCGGGACAGGGGGTCAGTACTTC. The full variable domain, rest sourced from reference TRBV11-2 and TRBJ2-7, is EAGVAQSPRYKIIEKRQSVAFWCNPISGHATLYWYQQILGQGPKLLIQFQNNGVVDDSQLPKDRFSAERLKGVDSTLKIQPAKLEDSAVYLCASSSLSSGTGGQYFGPGTRLTVT.

V and J are TRBV2 and TRBJ1-2; a weak D match, TRBD1 (5 bases). Germline CDR1 SNHLY, CDR2 FYNNEI. The CDR3 is 12 residues long. The V end was cut by 6 bases, the J end by 12 bases, with 17 bases between. CDR3 amino acids: CASSFYGGTHTF. The CDR3 DNA follows: TGTGCCAGCAGCTTCTACGGGGGTACCCACACCTTC.